The 9 T cell receptor beta chains below were found in one sample sequenced in a study of T cell changes during pregnancy in multiple sclerosis. Only in-frame clones appear in the TCRdb table, and some are missing; sequencing was by immunoSEQ multiplex PCR. The sample includes some 56,000 clones, around nine tenths of them seen just once. This specimen consisted of peripheral blood, obtained in the third trimester of pregnancy. These receptor sequences come from a female donor in good health, enrolled as a control in a pregnancy study.

The rearrangement links TRBV4-2 to TRBJ1-2; 8 nucleotides align to TRBD1. V lost 6 bases and J lost 4; bases outside the gene matches: 7. Germline V CDR1 and CDR2: LGHNA, YNFKEQ. This CDR3 contains 14 residues. The CDR3 DNA reads as TGTGCCAGCAGTCATGGACAGGGCAGCTATGGCTACACCTTC. It encodes CASSHGQGSYGYTF.

This sequence joins TRBV19 and TRBJ1-2, with 9 bases matching TRBD1. This CDR3 has 15 amino acids. V trimming: 3 bases; J trimming: 7 bases; junction bases outside the gene matches: 9. In germline, CDR1 is LNHDA, CDR2 SQIVND (reference sequence). The CDR3 loop reads CASSMTGTGSLGYTF. CDR3 sequence (DNA): TGTGCCAGTAGTATGACGGGGACAGGGAGTCTTGGCTACACCTTC.

The chain carries TRBV7-8 and TRBJ2-7, with 9 nucleotides matching TRBD1. CDR3 length: 16 residues. Looked up from germline, CDR1 is SGHVS and CDR2 is FQNEAQ. V shed 4 bases, J shed 0 bases, and the junction held 7 bases outside the gene matches. Written as DNA, the CDR3 is TGTGCCAGCAGCTCATCCGGGACAGGGAACTCCTACGAGCAGTACTTC. Amino acids: CASSSSGTGNSYEQYF.

This chain connects TRBV18 to TRBJ1-2, with TRBD1 identical over 9 bases. This CDR3 is built from 13 residues. V gave up 3 bases and J gave up 7 bases; unmatched junction bases: 3. Germline-derived CDR1 and CDR2 are KGHSH and LQKENI. The CDR3 loop is CASSPGTGSGYTF. As DNA, the CDR3 is TGTGCCAGCTCACCCGGGACAGGGAGTGGCTACACCTTC.

The CDR3 loop is CASSIRLAGGPGTQYF. The CDR3 nucleotides are TGTGCCAGTAGTATACGCCTAGCGGGGGGCCCAGGGACCCAGTACTTC. The rearrangement links TRBV19 to TRBJ2-5; 11 bases map to TRBD2. CDR3 length: 16 amino acids. Unmatched junction bases numbered 9, after V lost 2 bases and J lost 7 bases. CDR1 and CDR2 from the germline V gene are LNHDA and SQIVND (reference sequence).

This sequence joins TRBV7-9 and TRBJ2-1; TRBD2 matches at 9 bases. The CDR3 has 15 amino acids. Trimming took 2 bases from V and 3 from J; bases not matched to a gene: 2. Germline lookup yields CDR1 SEHNR and CDR2 FQNEAQ (reference sequence). The CDR3 protein is CASSLTSGRYNEQFF. The CDR3 nucleotides are TGTGCCAGCAGCTTAACTAGCGGGCGCTACAATGAGCAGTTCTTC.

This clone was recorded once. The genes are TRBV18 and TRBJ2-1, with TRBD1 matching over 10 bases. The CDR3 consists of 14 residues. After removal of 8 bases from V and 3 bases from J, the junction contained 4 bases not matched to a gene. Per the germline V gene, CDR1 is KGHSH and CDR2 is LQKENI. The CDR3 spells CASAGTGDYNEQFF. In nucleotides, the CDR3 is TGTGCCAGCGCCGGGACAGGGGACTACAATGAGCAGTTCTTC.

This clone has just one count. This chain links TRBV7-9 with TRBJ1-1, with D hard to call. There are 13 residues in the CDR3. V was trimmed by 1 base and J by 1 base, leaving 4 bases between them. In germline, CDR1 is SEHNR, CDR2 FQNEAQ (reference sequence). In DNA form, the CDR3 reads TGTGCCAGCAGCTTAGACTCGAACACTGAAGCTTTCTTT. It translates to CASSLDSNTEAFF.

The V gene is TRBV7-2, the J gene TRBJ2-1; D call uncertain. This CDR3 spans 17 amino acids. The germline V and J ends were trimmed by 4 bases and 0 bases, with 16 bases remaining between them. Germline V CDR1 and CDR2: SGHTA, FQGNSA. The CDR3 region has the DNA TGTGCCAGCAGCTCGCCGCGAGGTCCTTCCTCCTACAATGAGCAGTTCTTC. This encodes CASSSPRGPSSYNEQFF.